Listed here are 5 T cell receptor beta chains from one sample, sequenced in a study of human T cells and chemical hapten exposure. MiXCR, run by TCRdb on the RACE reads, gives a single entry per CDR3 protein. The sample has 65,000 to 85,000 distinct CDR3 sequences; about 9.4% are singletons. Time point reported: patch test 1, 2 weeks after DPC sensitization. The treatment is: therapeutic diphenylcyclopropenone sensitization with weekly scalp DPC. Sequenced here: whole blood, sampled in connection with sensitization to the hapten diphenylcyclopropenone (DPC). Every receptor here comes from a woman aged 50 to 60 with alopecia areata. Some clones in this sample may be carry-over from other donors' samples.

V and J are TRBV29-1 and TRBJ2-7; TRBD2 matches 11 bases. CDR1 is SQVTM and CDR2 is ANQGSEA in the germline V gene. V gave up 5 bases and J gave up 6 bases; unmatched junction bases: 9. The CDR3 is 14 residues long. CDR3 coding DNA: TGCAGCGTTTACGGACTAGCGGGCTTGGGCGAGCAGTACTTC. This gives the protein CSVYGLAGLGEQYF.

Only a few counts were recorded for this clonotype. The gene calls are TRBV20-1 and TRBJ2-7; either TRBD1 or TRBD2 may supply D (6 bases each). Per germline, CDR1 DFQATT and CDR2 SNEGSKA (reference sequence). This CDR3 spans 17 amino acids. The V end lost 5 bases, the J end lost 2 bases, and 25 bases lay between the germline ends. DNA of the CDR3: TGCAGTGCTTCATCACCTGGGGGTATGCGGGACACCTACGAGCAGTACTTC. Its translation is CSASSPGGMRDTYEQYF.

This clonotype has a handful of counts. The V gene is TRBV19, the J gene TRBJ2-3, with 13 nucleotides matching TRBD2. The CDR3 runs to 19 residues. Looked up from germline, CDR1 is LNHDA and CDR2 is SQIVND (reference sequence). The J segment lost 2 bases and the V segment lost 8 bases, leaving 16 bases of the junction unmatched. The CDR3 DNA reads TGTGCCAGTGGGTGGGGGCAACTAGCGGGAGGGCCCCCCACAGATACGCAGTATTTT. As protein: CASGWGQLAGGPPTDTQYF.

The genes are TRBV7-9 and TRBJ2-1, with D perhaps matching TRBD1 (5 bases). The V and J ends lost 5 bases and 8 bases respectively, with 13 bases between them. Germline lookup yields CDR1 SEHNR and CDR2 FQNEAQ (reference sequence). There are 13 residues in the CDR3. CDR3 sequence (DNA): TGTGCCAGCAGCCGAGACAAGGGGCATGAGCAGTTCTTC. Translated: CASSRDKGHEQFF.

In this sample, this clonotype turned up a few times. The chain uses TRBV28 and TRBJ1-2, with D uncertain. V lost 4 bases and J 2 bases, leaving 2 bases between the germline ends. CDR1 and CDR2 (germline): MDHEN, SYDVKM. The CDR3 covers 11 residues. CDR3 coding DNA: TGTGCCAGCAGTTCCAACTATGGCTACACCTTC. It encodes CASSSNYGYTF.